This T cell receptor beta chain originates from a study of blood T cells in healthy people across ages. Study findings and constraints: Roughly linearly, TCR beta diversity per million T cells fell as age increased.

CDR3 length: 17 residues. The J segment lost 7 bases and the V segment lost 6 bases, leaving 11 bases of the junction unmatched. Per the germline V gene, CDR1 is WNHNN and CDR2 is SYGVQD (reference sequence). There were healthy Caucasian individuals from Russia, aged about 6 to 100, serving as donors. Each donor supplied roughly 9.1 milliliters of peripheral blood. A second about 7 to 11 cycle PCR used barcoded and J-beta primers. Sequencing of every sample gave 2.5 million or more CDR3-containing paired-end reads. TCRdb fed the 5' RACE reads into MiXCR, producing one record per CDR3 protein. This repertoire shows roughly 1,700,000 distinct CDR3 sequences, over 25% found once; its top ten account for 7.7%. On this clonotype: Its cognate antigen is unknown.

This TCR derives from a young woman in good health. The chain couples TRBV10-1 to TRBJ2-1; 14 bases align to TRBD2. Sequenced material: blood. The CDR3, as DNA: TGCGCCAGCAGCGATTCCCGGACTAGCGGGAGGAGAAATGAGCAGTTCTTC. Translation gives CASSDSRTSGRRNEQFF.